Sequencing of this T cell receptor beta chain was carried out in a study of blood T cell repertoires in COVID-19. About the study: From the United States, Italy and Spain came samples of acute and convalescent COVID-19. PBMCs, B-cell-depleted T cells, or T cells provided the cDNA or gDNA that made up the material.

Original data processing: Reference gene primer amplification yielded estimated nucleated cell counts. Assay used: immunoSEQ multiplex PCR; TCRdb lists only in-frame clones, some missing. V, J and clone size are those of that table, while D and trimming were read from the DNA. The repertoire holds around 250,000 clones, with approximately 84% as singletons. Germline assignment: CDR1 MNHEY and CDR2 SVGAGI. V gave up 3 bases and J gave up 15 bases; unmatched junction bases: 12. The CDR3 extends over 14 amino acids. The sequence was obtained from a man in his fifties with active or convalescent COVID-19. This chain connects TRBV6-5 to TRBJ2-1, with 9 nucleotides matching TRBD1. Specimen: peripheral blood. As DNA, the CDR3 is TGTGCCAGCAGTTATGAGCTCGGGACAGGGCGAATGTTCTTC. It encodes CASSYELGTGRMFF.